Listed below are T cell receptor beta chains from one sample, sequenced in a study of early T cells in non-severe SARS-CoV-2 infection. TCRdb re-called the 5' RACE reads through MiXCR, storing one row per CDR3 protein. The sample carries roughly 70,000 distinct CDR3 sequences, around 13% recorded once. Specimen: whole blood. The receptors here all came from an adult who was a healthcare worker with PCR-confirmed SARS-CoV-2 infection or an uninfected control (not recorded which). Both conserved end residues are part of each CDR3. The D gene is left open where the match is weak. For some rows the clone size is stated as once, few or many, or as a class when expanded; others skip it.

CDR3,DNA,J,size,V,D
CSGEKGGETQYF,TGCAGCGGCGAGAAAGGGGGAGAGACCCAGTACTTC,TRBJ2-5,many,TRBV29-1,-
CASSFTRIVQETQYF,TGTGCCAGCAGTTTCACGAGGATAGTTCAAGAGACCCAGTACTTC,TRBJ2-5,-,TRBV28,-
CSVEFQLNTEAFF,TGCAGCGTTGAATTTCAGTTGAACACTGAAGCTTTCTTT,TRBJ1-1,-,TRBV29-1,-
CASSRSSSGANVLTF,TGTGCCAGCAGCCGGAGCTCCTCTGGGGCCAACGTCCTGACTTTC,TRBJ2-6,-,TRBV14,-
CSVDGDRVGEAFF,TGCAGCGTTGACGGGGACAGGGTAGGCGAAGCTTTCTTT,TRBJ1-1,few,TRBV29-1,TRBD1
CASSFSGSQTQYF,TGTGCCAGCAGTTTTAGCGGGAGTCAGACCCAGTACTTC,TRBJ2-5,few,TRBV7-7,TRBD2
CASSQRALAYNEQFF,TGTGCCAGCAGCCAAAGGGCGCTCGCCTACAATGAGCAGTTCTTC,TRBJ2-1,many,TRBV11-2,-
CSANRGLNQPQHF,TGCAGTGCTAACAGGGGGCTTAATCAGCCCCAGCATTTT,TRBJ1-5,many,TRBV20-1,TRBD1
CASSQVVGETQYF,TGCGCCAGCAGCCAAGTGGTAGGAGAGACCCAGTACTTC,TRBJ2-5,many,TRBV4-3,-
CASRGGTVSGNTIYF,TGTGCCAGCAGAGGGGGGACAGTCTCTGGAAACACCATATATTTT,TRBJ1-3,-,TRBV6-1,TRBD1